This TCR beta chain was captured by sequencing in a study of shared clonotypes between healthy human individuals (dated by TCRdb to 2020 to 2021). At the level of the whole study: The cohort comprised a couple of women and three men aged 18 to 49 years. Each donor's leukapheresis produced roughly between about 0.8 and 10 billion PBMCs. To estimate repertoire size and how much clonotype sharing occurs between individuals, the study deeply sequenced the blood TCR repertoires of roughly 5 healthy adults. For each donor, three plates each were used for CD4 naive and CD4 memory, two plates were used for CD8 naive, and one plate was used for CD8 memory. To increase sequencing depth and limit assay-specific biases, different laboratories used diverse techniques to prepare libraries and sequence TCR repertoires.

After removal of 0 bases from V and 7 bases from J, the junction retains 3 bases not matched to a gene. CDR1 is given as SGDLS and CDR2 as YYNGEE, both from the germline V gene. The CDR3, from cysteine to phenylalanine, totals 14 residues. The DNA shown is the 42-base CDR3, in frame from base 1. Donors were healthy HIV-negative adults with no recently reported acute infections or vaccinations. Only Caucasian adults living in Nashville, Tennessee, USA were represented among the donors. CD4+ T cells were enriched by magnetic negative selection, after which naive cells were positively selected on CD45RA and the negative fraction was taken as the memory subset. After blood collection by leukapheresis, PBMCs were isolated using Ficoll-Histopaque density gradient centrifugation and then cryopreserved in the vapor phase of liquid nitrogen. Analytical flow cytometry was used to check the purity and quantity of every magnetically sorted T cell population. Genomic DNA was isolated from each sorted fraction and quantified by UV absorbance on a Nanodrop 2000c.

A note on this clone: This receptor's antigen is unknown. Base qualities are not provided; no much larger clone lies one nucleotide away.

What the work shows at the level of the full study, not this receptor alone: Sampling was restricted to blood, and TCR repertoires in tissue are likely to differ from TCR repertoires in blood. Compared with non-shared clonotypes, the clonotypes found in all four sorted-subset donors had higher generation probabilities. Incomplete sequencing was indicated by rarefaction of sorted-subset datasets, despite the large sequencing depth. Estimated clonotype richness was generally larger for naive than for memory subsets. Sharing across several donors was observed for about 5% of naive CD4, over 3% of naive CD8, 2% to 2.5% of memory CD4, and roughly 0.4% of memory CD8 clonotypes. Pairwise subsampling indicated that sequencing depth was expected to affect the degree of clonotype sharing among donors. Because the study included only a small number of donors, the genetic and exposure-history diversity represented was limited.

Using the deep immunoSEQ assay, TCR CDR3 regions were amplified from genomic DNA by multiplex PCR. For each cell subset, the extracted genomic DNA was distributed evenly across all wells of several immunoSEQ 96-well plates, and each plate served as one replicate. For sorted subsets, about 200 ng genomic DNA, equal to 25,000 to 35,000 T cell genomes, was loaded into each replicate PCR. The purified libraries were quantified using a Qubit 3.0 fluorometer, sized with a Bioanalyzer 2100, and then quantified again using the KAPA Library Quantification kit. A separate single-read 150-cycle Illumina NextSeq 550 flow cell was used to sequence each immunoSEQ 96-well plate. The paper's processing steps were these. Because only junctional sequences without quality scores were contained in the immunoSEQ output, filtering matching that applied to full-length reads could not be performed. Sequences were annotated with PyIR, a Python wrapper for IgBLAST v1.9, and V/J genes and CDR3 were assigned using IMGT germline references. Reads were filtered out if the reads had weak V/J assignments (E-value above 1e-6), no CDR3, stop codons, out-of-frame junctions, or ambiguous translated residues. A V3J clonotype was defined by an identical inferred V gene, J gene, and CDR3 amino acid sequence. Percentage overlap between repertoires was calculated by dividing the number of shared unique clonotypes by the size of the smaller repertoire. Repertoire richness was assessed with RTK rarefaction, the Chao1 estimator, and Recon v2.1 estimates of unobserved clonotypes. OLGA was used to compute generation probabilities for all TCRbeta clonotypes that the gDNA method yielded from a few donors. The clones in this table, taken by TCRdb from immuneACCESS, are in-frame only. Not every clone is retained; where verified, under half of the shortfall comes from an unresolved V gene, and the cause of the rest is unknown. V and J calls and clone size follow that table, whereas D and trimming were derived from the DNA. The sample profile shows about 2.4 million clones; 80% to 95% of them were found once. Together, the top ten hold around 0.37% of the sample.

The chain couples TRBV9 to TRBJ2-2, and TRBD1 matches 7 of the central bases. The TCR originated in a young man in good health. Some clones in this sample may be carry-over from other donors' samples. Sequencing was done on a sample of naive CD4+ T cells from PBMCs. The intended sense of this specimen's cell subset or site label: CD45RA+ positively selected. The sequenced DNA is TGTGCCAGCAGCGTAGTCACAGGGGTCGGGGAGCTGTTTTTT. This is translated as CASSVVTGVGELFF. Extended through the reference TRBV9 and TRBJ2-2 proteins, this CDR3 yields the full variable domain: DSGVTQTPKHLITATGQRVTLRCSPRSGDLSVYWYQQSLDQGLQFLIQYYNGEERAKGNILERFSAQQFPDLHSELNLSSLELGDSALYFCASSVVTGVGELFFGEGSRLTVL.